This T cell receptor beta chain was identified during a study of blood T cell repertoires in COVID-19 (dated by TCRdb to about 2020). Background for the entire study: Samples from collaborators originated in the United States, Italy and Spain and spanned both the acute and convalescent phases of COVID-19. Samples came from the ongoing ImmuneRACE study (first 160 participants) plus 1,254 subjects from 6 global collaborators. Where available, HLA class I and class II types were taken from metadata supplied by the sample provider and were not determined by assay-based typing. Nearly every sample came with metadata listing a de-identified subject ID, COVID-19 status, age in years and sex. The material from the prospective study consisted of cDNA or gDNA derived from T cells, B-cell-depleted T cells, or PBMCs. The repertoires were made available in a free public database intended to serve as a resource for research on the immune response to SARS-CoV-2. Deeply sampled blood TCRbeta repertoires from subjects exposed to, actively infected with, or recovered from COVID-19 were included in the dataset.

At the junction V is shortened by 2 bases and J by 6 bases, with 10 bases in between. In the germline V gene (reference sequence), CDR1 corresponds to PRHDT and CDR2 to FYEKMQ. Spanning cysteine to phenylalanine, the CDR3 consists of 14 amino acids. CDR3 DNA only is kept here, 42 bases in frame from base 1. Study-level results and caveats: The quantity of clinical and demographic metadata differed by source and by participant and was supplied without curation.

Of note for this clone: This clone's antigen is unknown. No much larger clonotype is one base removed from it; base qualities were not supplied.

In the prospective study, participants were 18 to 89 years old, resided in 25 or so geographic areas of the United States, and were enrolled through a virtual design. Cohort assignment in the prospective study relied on participant-reported clinical history from a screening survey and a study questionnaire. In the prospective study, mobile phlebotomists collected whole blood, serum and a nasopharyngeal or oropharyngeal swab from each participant. Additional blood draws and questionnaires over an approximately 2-month period could optionally be provided by prospective study participants. Prospective study blood samples were shipped either frozen or at room temperature before DNA extraction. TCRbeta CDR3 regions were amplified from genomic DNA by means of the immunoSEQ Assay, a bias-controlled multiplex PCR. The original pipeline was this. The number of nucleated cells in each sample was estimated by amplification of reference gene primers within the assay. Sequence reads were collapsed and filtered to measure the absolute abundance of every unique TCRbeta CDR3 rearrangement. For each sample, productive Simpson clonality was calculated by taking the square root of Simpson's diversity index across productive rearrangements. TCRdb's version of the immuneACCESS table is confined to in-frame rearrangements and falls short of the full clone set. An unresolved V gene accounts for under half of the shortfall where checked; the remainder is of unknown origin. V and J calls and clone size are given by that table; D and trimming were obtained from the DNA. The sample table lists about 360,000 clones, roughly 86% of them with a count of one. The ten biggest clones cover over 2% of the sample.

The receptor comes from a middle-aged woman with acute COVID-19. Sequencing input: PBMCs or T cells enriched from blood (not recorded which). The V gene is TRBV13 and the J gene is TRBJ2-2, with the D gene too uncertain to name. The DNA is as follows: TGTGCCAGCAGCTTAAGACTCAAGGCCGGGGAGCTGTTTTTT. It codes for CASSLRLKAGELFF.